This is a list of T cell receptor beta chains from one sample in a study of Ad26.COV2.S vaccination and SARS-CoV-2 variants. The protocol was immunoSEQ multiplex PCR, while the TCRdb copy is restricted to in-frame clones and leaves out a portion. The sample holds a few hundred thousand clones, less than 95% seen once. The sample was peripheral blood, taken in a trial of Ad26.COV2.S vaccine versus placebo. The receptor set was obtained from a person between 18 and 65 years old who received the Ad26.COV2.S COVID-19 vaccine or a placebo. CDR3s include the opening cysteine and the closing phenylalanine or tryptophan. D genes are given only for firm matches. Some rows have no size entry. The others give once, few or many, or a class for an expanded clone.

d_gene	abundance	j_gene	v_gene	CDR3aa	CDR3nt
.	once	TRBJ2-7	TRBV6-2/TRBV6-3	CASSSGTLRYEQYF	TGTGCCAGCAGTTCGGGGACGTTGCGTTACGAGCAGTACTTC
.	.	TRBJ2-5	TRBV11-2	CASSRTLPGGGGETQYF	TGTGCCAGCAGCCGCACCCTCCCAGGTGGGGGCGGTGAGACCCAGTACTTC
.	.	TRBJ2-7	TRBV28	CASSFFLTQGSYEQYF	TGTGCCAGCAGTTTTTTTCTAACACAGGGTTCCTACGAGCAGTACTTC
TRBD2	.	TRBJ2-1	TRBV2	CASRRLAGGNEQFF	TGTGCCAGCAGAAGACTAGCGGGAGGGAATGAGCAGTTCTTC
.	.	TRBJ2-3	TRBV6-1	CASSDRWPSTDTQYF	TGTGCCAGCAGTGACAGGTGGCCAAGCACAGATACGCAGTATTTT
.	.	TRBJ2-1	TRBV3-1/TRBV3-2	CASSPYVSLINEQFF	TGTGCCAGCAGCCCCTACGTCAGCCTCATCAATGAGCAGTTCTTC
.	once	TRBJ1-2	TRBV5-1	CASSSRGPNYGYTF	TGCGCCAGCAGCTCTCGTGGGCCTAACTATGGCTACACCTTC
TRBD1	.	TRBJ2-3	TRBV4-2	CASSAPGQKRDTQYF	TGTGCCAGCAGCGCTCCGGGACAGAAAAGAGATACGCAGTATTTT
.	.	TRBJ2-7	TRBV27	CASSFLSGPAGEQYF	TGTGCCAGCAGTTTCCTAAGCGGTCCCGCGGGGGAGCAGTACTTC
TRBD1	once	TRBJ1-4	TRBV3-1/TRBV3-2	CATSTGGGEKLFF	TGTGCCACCTCGACAGGGGGCGGTGAAAAACTGTTTTTT
.	.	TRBJ2-1	TRBV5-1	CASSLGVLNEQFF	TGCGCCAGCAGCTTGGGGGTCCTCAATGAGCAGTTCTTC
.	.	TRBJ2-7	TRBV6-2/TRBV6-3	CASSFMGGNEQYF	TGTGCCAGCAGTTTTATGGGGGGTAACGAGCAGTACTTC
.	.	TRBJ2-1	TRBV5-5	CASSFNPSSYNEQFF	TGTGCCAGCAGCTTTAACCCCAGCTCCTACAATGAGCAGTTCTTC
.	.	TRBJ1-1	TRBV27	CASSAGAMNTEAFF	TGTGCCAGCAGTGCCGGGGCCATGAACACTGAAGCTTTCTTT
.	.	TRBJ2-1	TRBV4-1	CASTQYHGASDSYNEQFF	TGCGCCAGCACCCAATACCACGGGGCTAGCGACTCCTACAATGAGCAGTTCTTC
TRBD2	.	TRBJ2-2	TRBV5-1	CASSLGGLANTGELFF	TGCGCCAGCAGCTTGGGGGGACTAGCGAACACCGGGGAGCTGTTTTTT
TRBD1	once	TRBJ1-1	TRBV20-1	CSASDRDRAYMRAFF	TGCAGTGCTAGTGACCGGGACAGGGCATACATGAGAGCTTTCTTT
.	once	TRBJ2-2	TRBV2	CASSDRDKATGELFF	TGTGCCAGCAGTGACCGGGACAAGGCAACCGGGGAGCTGTTTTTT
.	.	TRBJ2-7	TRBV3-1/TRBV3-2	CASSQAPSIYEQYF	TGTGCCAGCAGCCAAGCTCCTAGCATTTACGAGCAGTACTTC
TRBD1	.	TRBJ1-3	TRBV7-9	CASSSERTGGHTIYF	TGTGCCAGCAGCTCCGAACGGACAGGGGGCCACACCATATATTTT
.	.	TRBJ2-1	TRBV9	CASSGYNEQFF	TGTGCCAGCAGCGGCTACAATGAGCAGTTCTTC
.	.	TRBJ2-1	TRBV11-2	CASSLGREEAEQFF	TGTGCCAGCAGCTTAGGCAGGGAGGAGGCTGAGCAGTTCTTC
TRBD1	few	TRBJ2-1	TRBV7-7	CASSLDRGSYNEQFF	TGTGCTAGCAGCCTTGACAGGGGATCCTACAATGAGCAGTTCTTC
.	.	TRBJ2-3	TRBV11-2	CASSLGGGASTDTQYF	TGTGCCAGCAGCTTAGGGGGAGGCGCTAGCACAGATACGCAGTATTTT
.	.	TRBJ2-7	TRBV5-6	CASSFGVAATYEQYF	TGTGCCAGCAGCTTTGGGGTAGCGGCTACCTACGAGCAGTACTTC
.	few	TRBJ1-4	TRBV5-1	CASSLEAGRQEKLFF	TGCGCCAGCAGCTTGGAGGCAGGGAGGCAGGAAAAACTGTTTTTT
TRBD2	.	TRBJ2-3	TRBV24-1	CATSDIAGEYTDTQYF	TGTGCCACCAGTGATATAGCGGGAGAGTACACAGATACGCAGTATTTT
.	.	TRBJ1-6	TRBV6-2/TRBV6-3	CASSLQQGGYNSPLHF	TGTGCCAGCAGTCTTCAACAGGGAGGATATAATTCACCCCTCCACTTT
.	.	TRBJ2-5	TRBV10-3	CAISDYSAVEYQETQYF	TGTGCCATCAGTGACTACTCGGCGGTGGAATACCAAGAGACCCAGTACTTC
TRBD2	.	TRBJ2-7	TRBV6-2/TRBV6-3	CASSYSTSGKVTREQYF	TGTGCCAGCAGTTACTCGACTAGCGGGAAAGTCACTCGGGAGCAGTACTTC
.	once	TRBJ1-2	TRBV6-1	CASSERRGRERYGYTF	TGTGCCAGCAGTGAAAGGAGAGGACGTGAGCGGTATGGCTACACCTTC
.	.	TRBJ2-7	TRBV27	CASSLTTTSSYEQYF	TGTGCCAGCAGTCTCACGACTACCAGCTCCTACGAGCAGTACTTC
.	.	TRBJ1-1	TRBV14	CASSRYAEAFF	TGTGCCAGCAGCCGATACGCTGAAGCTTTCTTT
.	once	TRBJ1-2	TRBV5-1	CASSLAVGRDRGYTF	TGCGCCAGCAGCTTGGCCGTGGGCAGGGATCGTGGCTACACCTTC
TRBD1	.	TRBJ2-7	TRBV7-8	CASSPRTGVSYEQYF	TGTGCCAGCAGCCCACGGACAGGTGTTAGCTACGAGCAGTACTTC
TRBD1	.	TRBJ1-1	TRBV5-8	CASSWGPGGVRTEAFF	TGTGCCAGCAGCTGGGGGCCAGGGGGCGTTCGGACTGAAGCTTTCTTT
.	.	TRBJ2-7	TRBV5-4	CASSQVGGLDYYEQYF	TGTGCCAGCAGCCAGGTTGGCGGGCTAGATTATTACGAGCAGTACTTC
TRBD2	once	TRBJ2-3	TRBV7-3	CASSGALAGGSDTQYF	TGTGCCAGCAGCGGGGCACTAGCGGGAGGTTCAGATACGCAGTATTTT
.	.	TRBJ1-6	TRBV27	CASSQGGAWNSPLHF	TGTGCCAGCAGTCAAGGCGGGGCGTGGAATTCACCCCTCCACTTT
.	.	TRBJ2-5	TRBV7-2	CASSLVADHKTQYF	TGTGCCAGCAGCTTGGTAGCGGACCACAAGACCCAGTACTTC
.	.	TRBJ2-1	TRBV19	CASSRTSPEQFF	TGTGCCAGTAGTAGGACTTCCCCTGAGCAGTTCTTC
.	.	TRBJ1-1	TRBV5-1	CASSLWGGDTEAFF	TGCGCCAGCAGCTTGTGGGGAGGCGACACTGAAGCTTTCTTT
TRBD1	.	TRBJ2-1	TRBV5-6	CASSPGTGATYNEQFF	TGTGCCAGCAGCCCCGGGACAGGGGCGACCTACAATGAGCAGTTCTTC
TRBD1	.	TRBJ2-7	TRBV11-2	CASSNGTGAYEQYF	TGTGCCAGCAGCAACGGGACAGGGGCCTACGAGCAGTACTTC
TRBD2	.	TRBJ2-3	TRBV10-3	CAISELAGGGFTDTQYF	TGTGCCATCAGTGAACTAGCGGGAGGGGGATTTACAGATACGCAGTATTTT
.	.	TRBJ2-7	TRBV28	CASSLQRKLSYEQYF	TGTGCCAGCAGTCTACAGAGGAAACTCTCCTACGAGCAGTACTTC
.	.	TRBJ2-1	TRBV10-2	CASSGPNRDYNEQFF	TGCGCCAGCAGTGGGCCCAATCGGGATTACAATGAGCAGTTCTTC